The 26 T cell receptor beta chains below all came from one sample that was sequenced in a study of cytomegalovirus exposure and HLA in healthy donors (dated by TCRdb to 2016 to 2017). To prepare the library, the immunoSEQ multiplex PCR assay was applied. TCRdb took this table from immuneACCESS and kept in-frame rearrangements with V and J called. Such tables lack part of the clones; where checked against another copy, unresolved V genes explain under half of the gap, and the rest is unexplained. Counted in this sample were hundreds of thousands of clones; about 83% of them appeared once. 2.6% of the sample goes to the ten largest clones. Sequencing was carried out using PBMCs. Receptors originate from a young man in good health and CMV-seronegative.

The chain couples TRBV10-3 to TRBJ1-1; unclear D gene. This CDR3 spans 13 amino acids. Germline assignment: CDR1 ENHRY and CDR2 SYGVKD. The V gene lost 8 bases and the J gene lost 1 base, with 11 bases spanning the gap. CDR3 DNA sequence: TGTGCCATCTCGGAGGAGCAGAACACTGAAGCTTTCTTT. Its translation is CAISEEQNTEAFF.

The gene calls are TRBV28 and TRBJ2-2; 8 positions match TRBD2. The V segment lost 4 bases and the J segment 1 base; nucleotides outside the gene matches: 5. The CDR3 has 16 amino acids. Germline V lookup: CDR1 MDHEN, CDR2 SYDVKM. The CDR3 region has the DNA TGTGCCAGCAGTTCCGCGCGGGAGGAGAACACCGGGGAGCTGTTTTTT. It specifies CASSSAREENTGELFF.

CDR3 residues: CASSLQGPTEAFF. CDR3 nucleotide sequence: TGTGCCAGCAGTTTACAGGGGCCCACTGAAGCTTTCTTT. The gene calls are TRBV5-6 and TRBJ1-1; 7 bases are shared with TRBD1. V shed 5 bases, J shed 4 bases, and the junction held 5 bases outside the gene matches. This CDR3 is 13 amino acids long. The germline gives CDR1 SGHDT, CDR2 YYEEEE. Combining the CDR3 with reference TRBV5-6 and TRBJ1-1 gives the whole variable domain DAGVTQSPTHLIKTRGQQVTLRCSPKSGHDTVSWYQQALGQGPQFIFQYYEEEERQRGNFPDRFSGHQFPNYSSELNVNALLLGDSALYLCASSLQGPTEAFFGQGTRLTVV.

This chain joins TRBV28 and TRBJ2-1; possibly TRBD2 for D (5 bases). The CDR3 runs to 16 residues. The V and J ends lost 8 bases and 0 bases respectively, with 17 bases between them. Germline CDR1 MDHEN, CDR2 SYDVKM. CDR3 sequence (DNA): TGTGCCAGCCTCGGCGAGGGCGCGAGCTCCTACAATGAGCAGTTCTTC. It codes for CASLGEGASSYNEQFF.

The V and J genes are TRBV6-6 and TRBJ1-1, with D maybe TRBD1 (6 bases). V gave up 2 bases and J gave up 10 bases, with 11 bases separating them. Germline CDR1 reads MNHNY; CDR2 reads SVGAGI (reference sequence). The CDR3 is 12 residues long. The CDR3 DNA reads as TGTGCCAGCAGTTACCGCGGGGGGCGAGCTTTCTTT. Its translation is CASSYRGGRAFF.

The chain has TRBV9 and TRBJ2-5; 9 nucleotides align to TRBD1. Per the germline V gene, CDR1 is SGDLS and CDR2 is YYNGEE. After removal of 0 bases from V and 1 base from J, the junction contained 4 bases not matched to a gene. CDR3 length equals 16 residues. The DNA of the CDR3 is TGTGCCAGCAGCGTAGGGGGGACAGGGCCCCAAGAGACCCAGTACTTC. Translated, it gives CASSVGGTGPQETQYF.

V is TRBV19 and J is TRBJ2-7; possible D gene TRBD2, 5 bases. V was shortened by 7 bases and J by 2 bases, with 12 bases between the two germline ends. Germline assignment: CDR1 LNHDA and CDR2 SQIVND (reference sequence). This CDR3 has 13 amino acids. The CDR3 loop reads CASTSRSTYEQYF. CDR3 coding DNA: TGTGCCAGTACTAGCAGGTCAACCTACGAGCAGTACTTC.

This sequence joins TRBV9 and TRBJ1-2, with TRBD1 matching over 12 bases. This CDR3 comprises 14 residues. After removal of 7 bases from V and 3 bases from J, the junction contained 4 bases not matched to a gene. The V gene's germline CDR1 is SGDLS and CDR2 YYNGEE. The CDR3 nucleotides read TGTGCCAGCGGGACAGGGGGCGCTGACTATGGCTACACCTTC. Protein product: CASGTGGADYGYTF.

This clone has more than one count but fewer than ten. V is TRBV7-9 and J is TRBJ1-6, with 8 bases matching TRBD1. The trim removed 5 bases at V and 2 bases at J, leaving 14 bases unmatched. CDR1 and CDR2 from the germline V gene are SEHNR and FQNEAQ (reference sequence). The CDR3 contains 19 residues. The CDR3 protein is CASSRGDRSLLTYNSPLHF. The CDR3 DNA sequence: TGTGCCAGCAGCCGAGGGGACAGGAGCCTACTCACCTATAATTCACCCCTCCACTTT.

The chain joins TRBV9 to TRBJ2-7; 10 positions agree with TRBD1. The CDR3 covers 14 residues. V dropped 2 bases and J dropped 6; count of bases not matched to a gene: 5. The germline V gene has CDR1 SGDLS and CDR2 YYNGEE. CDR3 in amino acids: CASSVTGTGAEQYF. The CDR3 region has the DNA TGTGCCAGCAGCGTGACGGGGACAGGGGCCGAGCAGTACTTC.

The rearrangement uses TRBV11-2 and TRBJ2-3, with 11 bases lining up with TRBD1. The length of the CDR3 is 16 residues. J gave up 3 bases and V 2 bases, and 4 bases lay outside the gene matches. In germline, CDR1 is SGHAT, CDR2 FQNNGV. CDR3 sequence reads: CASSLTGQGGTDTQYF. CDR3 coding DNA: TGTGCCAGCAGCTTAACGGGACAGGGGGGAACAGATACGCAGTATTTT.

V usage is TRBV7-2 and J usage is TRBJ2-5; D possibly corresponds to TRBD1 (6 bases). V was shortened by 2 bases and J by 1 base, with 11 bases between the two germline ends. This CDR3 spans 15 amino acids. CDR1 SGHTA and CDR2 FQGNSA come from the germline V gene. This chain's CDR3 is CASSLMWTAQETQYF. The CDR3 DNA sequence: TGTGCCAGCAGCTTAATGTGGACAGCCCAAGAGACCCAGTACTTC.

As DNA, the CDR3 is TGTGCCAGCAGCTCTAGTTGGGAGACCCAGTACTTC. As protein: CASSSSWETQYF. V is TRBV5-5 and J is TRBJ2-5; D unresolved. The CDR3 loop spans 12 amino acids. Between the trimmed V and J ends, which lost 3 bases and 5 bases, there was a span of 8 bases. Germline CDR1 SGHKS, CDR2 YYEKEE (reference sequence).

This clone was counted only a few times. The chain recombines TRBV28 with TRBJ1-2, with D unclear. Germline values: CDR1 MDHEN, CDR2 SYDVKM. V lost 0 bases and J lost 8, with 7 bases in between. The CDR3 runs to 12 residues. The chain's CDR3 is CASSLWAGGYTF. The CDR3 DNA sequence: TGTGCCAGCAGTTTATGGGCCGGGGGCTACACCTTC.

This clone was found once. V is TRBV23-1 and J is TRBJ2-3; TRBD2 matches 7 bases. TRBV23-1 is treated as an ORF (open reading frame) with a function not yet certain. V was pared by 8 bases and J by 5 bases, with 13 bases of the junction left unmatched. This CDR3 comprises 15 residues. Here the CDR3 DNA reads TGCGCCAGCTCCGCTAGCGGAGCGAGGGGAGATACGCAGTATTTT. As protein: CASSASGARGDTQYF.

This clone was picked up a small number of times. The chain recombines TRBV10-1 with TRBJ2-1; a weak D match, TRBD2 (6 bases). V lost 1 base and J 8 bases, leaving 9 bases between the germline ends. Per germline, CDR1 WNHNN and CDR2 SYGVQD (reference sequence). This CDR3 contains 13 residues. In DNA, the CDR3 is TGCGCCAGCAGTGAGTTGCGGAGGGATGAGCAGTTCTTC. Translation gives CASSELRRDEQFF.

This clone was recorded once. The rearrangement joins TRBV4-3 to TRBJ1-1; the D gene is possibly TRBD1 (6 bases). V was pared by 0 bases and J by 6 bases, with 14 bases between. Germline values: CDR1 LGHNA, CDR2 YSLEER. The CDR3 consists of 15 residues. In nucleotides, the CDR3 is TGCGCCAGCAGCCAAGAATCGGACAGTTATCCTGAAGCTTTCTTT. Translated, it gives CASSQESDSYPEAFF.

J is TRBJ2-1 and V is TRBV28; tentatively, D is TRBD1 (5 bases). The V and J ends lost 5 bases and 8 bases respectively, with 22 bases between them. Germline values: CDR1 MDHEN, CDR2 SYDVKM. This CDR3 region has 16 residues. CDR3: CASSETAEDLSYEQFF. The CDR3 coding sequence is TGTGCCAGCAGTGAGACAGCAGAAGACCTTAGCTATGAGCAGTTCTTC.

The chain couples TRBV29-1 to TRBJ2-4, with a possible D match to TRBD1 (7 bases). The CDR3 covers 16 residues. Deletions cut 4 bases from V and 4 bases from J, with 20 bases between. Germline V gene data show CDR1 as SQVTM and CDR2 as ANQGSEA. The DNA for the CDR3 is TGCAGCGTTGTGTTTTTGGAGGGGGCGGTAAAAAACATTCAGTACTTC. Translated, it gives CSVVFLEGAVKNIQYF.

The V and J genes are TRBV9 and TRBJ2-7, with TRBD2 as a possible D gene (6 bases). Germline CDR1 SGDLS, CDR2 YYNGEE. V lost 4 bases to trimming and J lost 1 base, with 12 bases between them. This CDR3 has 14 amino acids. The CDR3 here is CASSSPGLSYEQYF. Here the CDR3 DNA reads TGTGCCAGCAGCTCCCCGGGACTTTCCTACGAGCAGTACTTC.

V and J are TRBV11-2 and TRBJ1-2; TRBD1 aligns across 9 bases. The germline gives CDR1 SGHAT, CDR2 FQNNGV. This CDR3 contains 13 residues. V was pared by 8 bases and J by 8 bases, with 9 bases of the junction left unmatched. The CDR3 sequence is CASGLQGAEGYTF. In DNA, the CDR3 is TGTGCCAGCGGACTACAGGGGGCTGAGGGCTACACCTTC.

The chain carries TRBV5-4 and TRBJ2-3; D possibly corresponds to TRBD1 (5 bases). The V end lost 7 bases, the J end lost 7 bases, and 13 bases lay between the germline ends. CDR1 SGHNT and CDR2 YYREEE come from the germline V gene (reference sequence). The CDR3 has 12 residues. The CDR3 protein is CASHPQGNTQYF. The CDR3 bases are TGTGCCAGCCACCCCCAGGGCAATACGCAGTATTTT.

This chain uses TRBV29-1 with TRBJ1-4; TRBD1 agrees at 7 bases. From germline, CDR1 is SQVTM and CDR2 ANQGSEA. The CDR3 spans 13 residues. Trimming took 4 bases from V and 7 from J; bases not matched to a gene: 6. CDR3 sequence reads: CSVVQGWGEKLFF. The DNA of the CDR3 is TGCAGCGTTGTACAGGGGTGGGGTGAAAAACTGTTTTTT.

V and J are TRBV6-5 and TRBJ2-7, with 9 bases that match TRBD2. The V gene end was trimmed by 0 bases and the J gene end by 2 bases; junction bases not matched to a gene: 2. The CDR3 has 15 amino acids. Germline V gene lookup returns CDR1 MNHEY and CDR2 SVGAGI. The CDR3 sequence is CASSYSASGTYEQYF. The CDR3 DNA is TGTGCCAGCAGTTACTCAGCTAGCGGGACCTACGAGCAGTACTTC.

The V call is TRBV6-1, the J call TRBJ2-7, with no clear D. Germline V gene lookup returns CDR1 MNHNS and CDR2 SASEGT. With 3 bases removed from V and 2 bases from J, the gap between germline ends came to 14 bases. This CDR3 spans 15 amino acids. In DNA form, the CDR3 reads TGTGCCAGCAGTGAGTCCGGCGGAAACCCCTACGAGCAGTACTTC. It translates to CASSESGGNPYEQYF.

The chain recombines TRBV28 with TRBJ1-6, with 7 positions matching TRBD1. Germline CDR1 reads MDHEN; CDR2 reads SYDVKM. V was clipped by 7 bases and J by 7 bases; unmatched bases: 4. This CDR3 is built from 13 residues. The CDR3 region is CASKVRGNSPLHF. CDR3 coding DNA: TGTGCCAGCAAGGTCAGGGGGAATTCACCCCTCCACTTT.